A single sample gave rise to the 3 T cell receptor beta chains below, sequenced in a study of T cell changes during pregnancy in multiple sclerosis. Some clones are missing from TCRdb's copy, which holds only in-frame ones; the method was immunoSEQ multiplex PCR. Of 70,000 to 100,000 clones detected, 94% appear once; the ten largest clones hold about 2%. The sequencing here drew on peripheral blood, taken in the third trimester of pregnancy. The receptor source for this set is a female donor with multiple sclerosis, enrolled in a pregnancy study.

CDR3 loop: CASSFRGGTEAFF. The CDR3, as DNA: TGTGCCAGCAGTTTTAGAGGGGGTACTGAAGCTTTCTTT. The rearrangement joins TRBV11-3 to TRBJ1-1; a weak D match, TRBD1 (6 bases). The V gene's germline CDR1 is SGHNT and CDR2 YENEEA. The CDR3 spans 13 residues. V was shortened by 6 bases and J by 5 bases, with 13 bases between the two germline ends.

The chain combines TRBV19 with TRBJ2-3, with 7 bases that match TRBD2. J lost 2 bases, V lost 3 bases, and 5 bases had no gene match. Germline V gene data show CDR1 as LNHDA and CDR2 as SQIVND (reference sequence). The CDR3 runs to 15 residues. Here the CDR3 DNA reads TGTGCCAGTAGTATTGCTAGCGGCCCCACAGATACGCAGTATTTT. Amino acid sequence: CASSIASGPTDTQYF.

The V gene is TRBV7-2, the J gene TRBJ1-1; TRBD1 matches at 7 bases. V lost 5 bases to trimming and J lost 6 bases; unmatched junction nucleotides: 12. Germline CDR1 and CDR2: SGHTA and FQGNSA. This CDR3 is 15 amino acids long. The CDR3 region is CASSRLKAGGSEAFF. CDR3 DNA: TGTGCCAGCAGCCGCCTGAAGGCAGGGGGGTCTGAAGCTTTCTTT.